Reported below is one TCR beta chain. From germline, CDR1 is SNHLY and CDR2 FYNNEI. Trimming removed 5 bases at V and 0 bases at J, with 14 bases between. The CDR3 is 15 residues long. This sample is drawn from a study of cytomegalovirus exposure and HLA in healthy donors. The PCR had 60 Vbeta and 13 Jbeta primers. Produced via immunoSEQ multiplex PCR; TCRdb's table is partial and in-frame only. The table shows 130,000 or so clones, with roughly 9.6% occurring only once. This sequence originates from a woman in her thirties or forties in good health and CMV-seropositive. This rearrangement joins TRBV2 to TRBJ2-7, with D tentatively TRBD1 (5 bases). The specimen sequenced was PBMCs. The CDR3 is CASSLGQGSSYEQYF. CDR3 bases: TGTGCCAGCAGTCTGGGGCAGGGTAGCTCCTACGAGCAGTACTTC.